This TCR beta chain was captured in a study of technical replicates of blood from several donors. This CDR3 comprises 15 residues. V lost 2 bases and J lost 0; bases outside the gene matches: 1. Germline values: CDR1 SGHNT, CDR2 YYREEE (reference sequence). This clone was observed once. Measured with immunoSEQ multiplex PCR; TCRdb has only the in-frame clones, and not every one. The table includes tens of thousands of clones, 95% to 96% detected once. Sequencing used T cells isolated from PBMCs. The chain employs TRBV5-4 and TRBJ2-1, with 8 bases identical to TRBD2. The receptor comes from a human donor in good health. In DNA, the CDR3 is TGTGCCAGCAGCTTACTAGCGGCCTCCTACAATGAGCAGTTCTTC. Protein product: CASSLLAASYNEQFF.